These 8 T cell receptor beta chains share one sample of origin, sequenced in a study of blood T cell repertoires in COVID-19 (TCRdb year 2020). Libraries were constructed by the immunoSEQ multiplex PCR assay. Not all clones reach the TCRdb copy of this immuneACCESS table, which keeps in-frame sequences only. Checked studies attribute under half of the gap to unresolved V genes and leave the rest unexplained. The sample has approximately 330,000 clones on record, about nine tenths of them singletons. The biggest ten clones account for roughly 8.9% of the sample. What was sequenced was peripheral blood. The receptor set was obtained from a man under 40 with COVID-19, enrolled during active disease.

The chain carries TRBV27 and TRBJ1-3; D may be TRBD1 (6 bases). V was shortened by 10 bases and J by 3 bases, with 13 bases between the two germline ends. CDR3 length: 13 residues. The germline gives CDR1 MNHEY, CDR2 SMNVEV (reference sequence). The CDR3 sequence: CATIGTNGNTIYF. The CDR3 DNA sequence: TGTGCCACAATCGGGACAAATGGAAACACCATATATTTT.

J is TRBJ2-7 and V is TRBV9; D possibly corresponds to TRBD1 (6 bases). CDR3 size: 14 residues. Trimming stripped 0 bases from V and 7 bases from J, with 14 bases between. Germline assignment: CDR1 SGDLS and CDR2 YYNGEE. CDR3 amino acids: CASSVGTGFGEQYF. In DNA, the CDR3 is TGTGCCAGCAGCGTAGGCACAGGGTTTGGAGAGCAGTACTTC.

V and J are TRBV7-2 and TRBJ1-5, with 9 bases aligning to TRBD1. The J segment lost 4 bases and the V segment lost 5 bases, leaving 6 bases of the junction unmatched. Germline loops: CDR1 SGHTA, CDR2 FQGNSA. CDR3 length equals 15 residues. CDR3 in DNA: TGTGCCAGCAGCAAAACAGGGGGCAGAAATCAGCCCCAGCATTTT. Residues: CASSKTGGRNQPQHF.

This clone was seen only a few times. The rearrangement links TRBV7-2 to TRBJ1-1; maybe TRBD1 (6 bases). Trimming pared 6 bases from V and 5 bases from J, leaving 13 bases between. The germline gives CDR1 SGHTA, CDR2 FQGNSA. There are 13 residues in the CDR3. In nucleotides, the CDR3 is TGTGCCAGCAGTACAGCCAGGGGTACTGAAGCTTTCTTT. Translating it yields CASSTARGTEAFF.

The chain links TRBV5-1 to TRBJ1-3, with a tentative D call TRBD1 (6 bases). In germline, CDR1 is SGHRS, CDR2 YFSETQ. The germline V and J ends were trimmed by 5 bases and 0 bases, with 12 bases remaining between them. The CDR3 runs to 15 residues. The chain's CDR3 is CASRTGERSGNTIYF. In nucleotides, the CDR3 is TGCGCCAGCAGGACAGGTGAACGCTCTGGAAACACCATATATTTT.

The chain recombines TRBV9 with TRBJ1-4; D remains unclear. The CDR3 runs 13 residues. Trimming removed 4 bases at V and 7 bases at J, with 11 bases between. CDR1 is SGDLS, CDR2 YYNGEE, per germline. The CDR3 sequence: CASSSSGGEKLFF. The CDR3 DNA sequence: TGTGCCAGCAGCTCATCCGGTGGTGAAAAACTGTTTTTT.

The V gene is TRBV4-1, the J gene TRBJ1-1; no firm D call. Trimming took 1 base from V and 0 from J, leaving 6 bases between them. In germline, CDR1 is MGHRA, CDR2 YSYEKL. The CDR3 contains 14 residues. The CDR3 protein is CASSQGSMNTEAFF. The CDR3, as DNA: TGCGCCAGCAGCCAAGGTAGTATGAACACTGAAGCTTTCTTT.

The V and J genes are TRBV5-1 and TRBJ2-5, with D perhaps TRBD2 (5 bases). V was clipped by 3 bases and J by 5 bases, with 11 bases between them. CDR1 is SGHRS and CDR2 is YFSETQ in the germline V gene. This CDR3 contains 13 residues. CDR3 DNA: TGCGCCAGCAGCTACGGGGTAGCCGAGACCCAGTACTTC. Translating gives CASSYGVAETQYF. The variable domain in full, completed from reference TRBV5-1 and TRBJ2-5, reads KAGVTQTPRYLIKTRGQQVTLSCSPISGHRSVSWYQQTPGQGLQFLFEYFSETQRNKGNFPGRFSGRQFSNSRSEMNVSTLELGDSALYLCASSYGVAETQYFGPGTRLLVL.